Detailed here is one T cell receptor (beta chain). No antigen is known for it. Unique-molecular-identifier-tagged TCR beta cDNA libraries were used. One entry per CDR3 protein, called by TCRdb with MiXCR from the PCR reads. The repertoire consists of some 500,000 distinct CDR3 sequences, with around 40% occurring once and the leading ten covering 9.5% to 13%. Germline CDR1 is MNHEY and CDR2 is SVGEGT. The junction had 9 bases not matched to a gene; V was cut back by 4 bases and J by 3 bases. The CDR3 is 16 amino acids. This record comes from a study of post-analysis software for immune sequencing data. The wider study: Several disease courses (relapsing-remitting, secondary progressive and progressive-relapsing) of multiple sclerosis were included.

Notes on the study in general: With TRBV5-6, TRBV5-1 and TRBV20-1 included, a handful of TRBV segments were more frequent in patients than in controls.

The sequence derives from a girl aged 5 to 17 with multiple sclerosis. The chain is built from TRBV6-2 or TRBV6-3 and TRBJ2-7; 10 bases are a match to TRBD1. The sequencing sample was made of blood. The CDR3 here is CASSSPDRGLFYEQYF. In nucleotides, the CDR3 is TGTGCCAGCAGTTCCCCCGACAGGGGGCTATTCTACGAGCAGTACTTC.